This T cell receptor (beta chain) is from a study of cytomegalovirus exposure and HLA in healthy donors. Study-wide results and limits: A prior analysis recorded that most TCR beta V segments were productive about 87% or about 30% of the time. A later analysis found most CMV-associated TCR beta chains apparently HLA-restricted. Reports credit the classifier with highly specific, highly sensitive diagnosis of cytomegalovirus status.

PCR employed 60 Vbeta and 13 Jbeta primers. Authors' analysis steps: Approximately 11 million of tens of millions of unique TCR beta chains were shared, per a later count. TCRdb's copy holds only in-frame clones and misses some; the assay was immunoSEQ multiplex PCR. That table is the source of V, J and clone size, and D and trimming were worked out from the DNA. This table has around 150,000 clones, around 80% appearing once. The CDR3 has 13 residues. Germline CDR1 reads SGHDN; CDR2 reads FVKESK. V lost 3 bases and J lost 5; bases outside the gene matches: 3. About this clone itself: Antigen specificity is unknown.

Material for sequencing was PBMCs. The rearrangement uses TRBV14 and TRBJ1-1; 7 nucleotides align to TRBD1. This receptor was taken from a man aged 25 to 45 in good health. For the CDR3, the DNA is TGTGCCAGCAGCCAGGACAGGAGGACTGAAGCTTTCTTT. This encodes CASSQDRRTEAFF.